Presented here are 30 T cell receptor beta chains from one specimen sequenced in a study of cytomegalovirus exposure and HLA in healthy donors. 60 Vbeta and 13 Jbeta primers were used in PCR. Clones were sequenced by immunoSEQ multiplex PCR, and TCRdb holds only the in-frame ones, with some missing. The sample includes approximately 250,000 clones, about 85% of them seen just once. Sequenced sample: PBMCs. These receptors came from a girl aged 2 to 10 in good health and CMV-seronegative.

As concerns this clone: The junction differs from germline at one of its ends, possibly a read error. The chain uses TRBV6-5 and TRBJ1-1; D perhaps matches TRBD1 (6 bases). The germline V gene has CDR1 MNHEY and CDR2 SVGAGI. This CDR3 has 15 amino acids. CDR3 coding DNA: TGTGCCCGCAGTTACTCGAGGGGGTGGTTAACTGAAGCTTTCTTT. Its protein product is CARSYSRGWLTEAFF.

Remarks on this clone: A read error may account for a junction end that differs from germline. This chain uses TRBV10-2 with TRBJ2-1; no definite D call. There are 12 residues in the CDR3. The germline CDR1 and CDR2 sequences are WSHSY and SAAADI. The DNA for the CDR3 is TGCGCCAGCAGCTACTCCGACAATGAGCAGTTCTTC. Translated: CASSYSDNEQFF.

The chain uses TRBV7-2 and TRBJ2-3; the match to TRBD2 covers 10 bases. The CDR3 runs to 15 residues. The germline CDR1 and CDR2 sequences are SGHTA and FQGNSA. Losses at the gene ends were 5 bases for V and 0 bases for J; bases not matched to a gene: 2. CDR3 sequence reads: CASSNSGRSTDTQYF. The CDR3 coding sequence is TGTGCCAGCAGCAATAGCGGGAGGAGCACAGATACGCAGTATTTT.

V usage is TRBV5-1 and J usage is TRBJ2-1; tentative D call: TRBD1 (6 bases). This CDR3 region has 15 residues. Between the trimmed V and J ends, which lost 1 base and 3 bases, there was a span of 11 bases. Germline CDR1 reads SGHRS; CDR2 reads YFSETQ. The DNA of the CDR3 is TGCGCCAGCAGCTTGAGTCAGGGGAGCTACAATGAGCAGTTCTTC. It specifies CASSLSQGSYNEQFF.

This clone was seen a single time. The chain employs TRBV5-1 and TRBJ2-7; tentatively, D is TRBD2 (6 bases). CDR1 is SGHRS, CDR2 YFSETQ, per germline. This CDR3 comprises 13 residues. Trimming cost V 0 bases and J 2 bases, with 6 bases left between them. CDR3 sequence reads: CASSLERAYEQYF. CDR3 DNA sequence: TGCGCCAGCAGCTTGGAGCGGGCCTACGAGCAGTACTTC.

In nucleotides, the CDR3 is TGTGCCAGCTCACCGGGACAGGACTTCGAGCAGTACTTC. Translated: CASSPGQDFEQYF. The V and J genes are TRBV18 and TRBJ2-7; the match to TRBD1 covers 8 bases. CDR3 length equals 13 residues. CDR1 is KGHSH and CDR2 is LQKENI in the germline V gene. With V trimmed by 3 bases and J by 6 bases, 4 bases remained unmatched. The entire variable domain, with the rest obtained from reference TRBV18 and TRBJ2-7, is as follows: NAGVMQNPRHLVRRRGQEARLRCSPMKGHSHVYWYRQLPEEGLKFMVYLQKENIIDESGMPKERFSAEFPKEGPSILRIQQVVRGDSAAYFCASSPGQDFEQYFGPGTRLTVT.

The chain uses TRBV7-5 and TRBJ2-4; the table's D call TRBD2 went unverified against the DNA. TRBV7-5 corresponds to a pseudogene. This CDR3 region has 19 residues. CDR3 protein: CVRSSQREVDVLAKNIQYF. The CDR3 DNA is TGTGTCAGAAGCTCTCAGCGGGAGGTAGACGTTCTAGCCAAAAACATTCAGTACTTC.

This chain uses TRBV11-3 with TRBJ2-1, with D uncertain. Germline CDR1 SGHNT, CDR2 YENEEA. V was cut by 0 bases and J by 6 bases, with 6 bases left in between. The CDR3 runs 13 residues. CDR3 sequence (DNA): TGTGCCAGCAGCTTAGACAGGTCCAATGAGCAGTTCTTC. Amino acid sequence: CASSLDRSNEQFF.

The chain combines TRBV6-5 with TRBJ1-1, with D perhaps TRBD1 (6 bases). The V end was cut by 2 bases, the J end by 8 bases, with 21 bases between. The CDR3 is made up of 16 amino acids. Germline loops: CDR1 MNHEY, CDR2 SVGAGI. CDR3 nucleotide sequence: TGTGCCAGCAGTTACCAAACCGTATCAAAGACAGGAGAAGCTTTCTTT. Translating it yields CASSYQTVSKTGEAFF.

This clone was seen a few times. The CDR3 protein is CASSSGTSGTQETQYF. DNA for the CDR3: TGTGCCAGCAGCTCCGGGACTAGCGGTACCCAAGAGACCCAGTACTTC. This chain joins TRBV11-1 and TRBJ2-5, with 11 bases lining up with TRBD2. Trimming took 4 bases from V and 1 from J; bases not matched to a gene: 5. Germline-derived CDR1 and CDR2 are SGHAT and FQDESV (reference sequence). CDR3 length: 16 amino acids. Filled out from reference TRBV11-1 and TRBJ2-5, the complete variable domain reads EAEVAQSPRYKITEKSQAVAFWCDPISGHATLYWYRQILGQGPELLVQFQDESVVDDSQLPKDRFSAERLKGVDSTLKIQPAELGDSAMYLCASSSGTSGTQETQYFGPGTRLLVL.

The gene calls are TRBV11-2 and TRBJ2-3, with 7 nucleotides matching TRBD1. Germline V gene sequence: CDR1 SGHAT, CDR2 FQNNGV. The CDR3 is 17 residues long. The V and J ends lost 2 bases and 5 bases, in that order; junction bases with no gene match: 13. CDR3: CASSLQARGQKLDTQYF. As DNA, the CDR3 is TGTGCCAGCAGCTTACAGGCCCGGGGACAGAAGTTAGATACGCAGTATTTT.

DNA of the CDR3: TGCGCCAGCACCGTAGGGGGGGACACTGAAGCTTTCTTT. Its translation: CASTVGGDTEAFF. The chain has TRBV5-1 and TRBJ1-1, with a tentative D call TRBD1 (6 bases). The CDR3 is 13 residues long. Germline assignment: CDR1 SGHRS and CDR2 YFSETQ. Trimming stripped 6 bases from V and 3 bases from J, with 12 bases between.

The chain links TRBV18 to TRBJ2-7, with D hard to call. CDR1 is KGHSH and CDR2 is LQKENI in the germline V gene. The V end lost 3 bases, the J end lost 1 base, and 13 bases lay between the germline ends. The CDR3 totals 15 residues. The DNA for the CDR3 is TGTGCCAGCTCACCCCAAGCCGCCCGGTCCTACGAGCAGTACTTC. Translated: CASSPQAARSYEQYF.

The chain uses TRBV18 and TRBJ2-7, with D unresolved. V shed 3 bases and J shed 4 bases, with 10 bases lying between them. The CDR3 has 13 residues. Germline lookup yields CDR1 KGHSH and CDR2 LQKENI. The CDR3 loop is CASSPNSFYEQYF. DNA for the CDR3: TGTGCCAGCTCACCTAATTCCTTTTACGAGCAGTACTTC.

The chain has TRBV11-3 and TRBJ2-2, with TRBD2 matching 7 bases. Germline V gives CDR1 SGHNT, CDR2 YENEEA. CDR3 length: 16 amino acids. V was pared by 2 bases and J by 0 bases, with 3 bases of the junction left unmatched. CDR3 sequence: CASSLPGGSNTGELFF. CDR3 DNA sequence: TGTGCCAGCAGCTTACCGGGAGGATCGAACACCGGGGAGCTGTTTTTT.

A single count supports this clone. Other DNA sequences in the same sample also yield this CDR3. V and J are TRBV19 and TRBJ2-1; 7 bases fit TRBD2. V lost 1 base to trimming and J lost 6 bases; unmatched junction nucleotides: 3. CDR1 and CDR2 from the germline V gene are LNHDA and SQIVND (reference sequence). CDR3 length equals 14 residues. The DNA of the CDR3 is TGTGCCAGTAGTATAGGACTAGCCGGCAATGAGCAGTTCTTC. Protein: CASSIGLAGNEQFF.

The chain uses TRBV25-1 and TRBJ2-7; TRBD1 is a possible D gene (5 bases). The CDR3 length is 12 residues. Trimming stripped 5 bases from V and 3 bases from J, with 8 bases between. Per germline, CDR1 MGHDK and CDR2 SYGVNS. The CDR3 loop is CASSRQHYEQYF. The DNA for the CDR3 is TGTGCCAGCAGTCGACAGCACTACGAGCAGTACTTC.

The chain employs TRBV4-1 and TRBJ1-2; D is uncertain. The length of the CDR3 is 12 residues. Germline CDR1 is MGHRA and CDR2 is YSYEKL. Trimming pared 0 bases from V and 4 bases from J, leaving 3 bases between. CDR3 residues: CASSQDLYGYTF. In nucleotides, the CDR3 is TGCGCCAGCAGCCAAGATCTCTATGGCTACACCTTC.

This clone was seen more than once but under ten times. The genes are TRBV30 and TRBJ2-5; 11 nucleotides match TRBD1. Unmatched junction bases numbered 3, after V lost 2 bases and J lost 4 bases. CDR1 is GTSNPN, CDR2 SVGIG, per germline (reference sequence). The CDR3 runs to 14 residues. The CDR3 DNA reads as TGTGCCTGGAGTAGAGGGACAGGGGGAGAGACCCAGTACTTC. The encoded protein is CAWSRGTGGETQYF. Complete variable domain (other parts from reference TRBV30 and TRBJ2-5): SQTIHQWPATLVQPVGSPLSLECTVEGTSNPNLYWYRQAAGRGLQLLFYSVGIGQISSEVPQNLSASRPQDRQFILSSKKLLLSDSGFYLCAWSRGTGGETQYFGPGTRLLVL.

The chain has TRBV30 and TRBJ1-6, with D hard to call. Germline CDR1 and CDR2: GTSNPN and SVGIG (reference sequence). V was trimmed by 4 bases and J by 7 bases, leaving 11 bases between them. The CDR3 has 13 residues. CDR3 in DNA: TGTGCCTGGATGGCGGAGAACAATTCACCCCTCCACTTT. This encodes CAWMAENNSPLHF.

This clone was observed once. This chain joins TRBV7-2 and TRBJ2-3; 8 nucleotides line up with TRBD2. V was pared by 3 bases and J by 5 bases, with 7 bases of the junction left unmatched. Germline V gives CDR1 SGHTA, CDR2 FQGNSA. This CDR3 is built from 15 residues. Written as DNA, the CDR3 is TGTGCCAGCAGCTTGGACGGGGGGGCCGGAGATACGCAGTATTTT. Its protein product is CASSLDGGAGDTQYF. Using reference TRBV7-2 and TRBJ2-3 for the parts outside the CDR3, the full variable domain is GAGVSQSPSNKVTEKGKDVELRCDPISGHTALYWYRQSLGQGLEFLIYFQGNSAPDKSGLPSDRFSAERTGGSVSTLTIQRTQQEDSAVYLCASSLDGGAGDTQYFGPGTRLTVL.

This clone appeared a single time. The chain joins TRBV21-1 to TRBJ1-2. TRBV21-1 is a pseudogene locus. The CDR3 consists of 12 residues. CDR3 amino acids: CASFRGCYGYTF. CDR3 nucleotide sequence: TGTGCCAGCTTTCGGGGTTGCTATGGCTACACCTTC.

In nucleotides, the CDR3 is TGTGCCAGCAGCGAACCGGGACAGCCTAATCAGCCCCAGCATTTT. Translation: CASSEPGQPNQPQHF. The rearrangement uses TRBV21-1 and TRBJ1-5; the D call TRBD1 from the table was never checked on the DNA. TRBV21-1 is marked as a pseudogene. This CDR3 is built from 15 residues.

The CDR3 DNA follows: TGTGCCAGCAGCCGGGGCTCTAGCGGGAGGGCCACAGATACGCAGTATTTT. This codes for CASSRGSSGRATDTQYF. The rearrangement links TRBV14 to TRBJ2-3, with 12 bases that match TRBD2. The J segment lost 2 bases and the V segment lost 4 bases, leaving 7 bases of the junction unmatched. CDR1 SGHDN and CDR2 FVKESK come from the germline V gene. The CDR3 runs to 17 residues.

This chain links TRBV7-6 with TRBJ2-3; TRBD2 agrees at 9 bases. After removal of 5 bases from V and 5 bases from J, the junction contained 5 bases not matched to a gene. The length of the CDR3 is 14 residues. Germline CDR1 SGHVS, CDR2 FNYEAQ. This chain's CDR3 is CASSRSGGLDTQYF. As DNA, the CDR3 is TGTGCCAGCAGCCGGAGCGGGGGGTTAGATACGCAGTATTTT.

As concerns this clone: Other nucleotide sequences from this sample produce the same CDR3. The chain recombines TRBV6-1 with TRBJ1-1, with 7 positions matching TRBD1. Germline V gene lookup returns CDR1 MNHNS and CDR2 SASEGT. The CDR3 contains 14 residues. After removal of 3 bases from V and 9 bases from J, the junction contained 10 bases not matched to a gene. The CDR3 sequence: CASSDQGTVGKAFF. In nucleotides, the CDR3 is TGTGCCAGCAGTGACCAGGGGACAGTCGGTAAAGCTTTCTTT.

The gene calls are TRBV2 and TRBJ1-2; D may be TRBD1 (6 bases). The V end lost 4 bases, the J end lost 5 bases, and 23 bases lay between the germline ends. The CDR3 is 17 amino acids. Germline values: CDR1 SNHLY, CDR2 FYNNEI. For the CDR3, the DNA is TGTGCCAGCAGTGGCCAGGGGCCCTCCTTAGATAAGTATGGCTACACCTTC. Its protein product is CASSGQGPSLDKYGYTF.

This clone is a singleton in its sample. The CDR3 region has the DNA TGTGCCAGCAGCCCCCAGGTCTCCTACGAGCAGTACTTC. Amino acids: CASSPQVSYEQYF. The V gene is TRBV11-1, the J gene TRBJ2-7; D is ambiguous. Germline V gives CDR1 SGHAT, CDR2 FQDESV (reference sequence). V was clipped by 5 bases and J by 0 bases, with 8 bases between them. The CDR3 is made up of 13 amino acids.

This chain joins TRBV5-1 and TRBJ2-1; 9 bases align to TRBD1. Germline values: CDR1 SGHRS, CDR2 YFSETQ. The trim removed 5 bases at V and 14 bases at J, leaving 5 bases unmatched. The CDR3 consists of 11 residues. CDR3 coding DNA: TGCGCCAGCAGTACCGGGACAGGGAAGTTCTTC. Protein: CASSTGTGKFF.

In the case of this clone: The sample holds other DNA sequences that translate to the same CDR3. The chain has TRBV30 and TRBJ2-7; D not certain. The CDR3 runs 11 residues. From germline, CDR1 is GTSNPN and CDR2 SVGIG (reference sequence). The V and J ends lost 3 bases and 4 bases respectively, with 7 bases between them. CDR3 nucleotide sequence: TGTGCCTGGAGCCCCCTTTACGAGCAGTACTTC. Protein product: CAWSPLYEQYF.